These 26 T cell receptor beta chains share one sample of origin, sequenced in a study of T cells after yellow fever vaccination. MiXCR was run by TCRdb on the 5' RACE reads, yielding one entry per CDR3 protein. Here the sample spans 250,000 to 300,000 distinct CDR3 sequences, 10% to 15% being singletons. Source: CD4+ T cells sorted from PBMCs, taken 45 days after the yellow fever booster vaccination. These receptor sequences come from a young man who received the YFV17D yellow fever vaccine.

The chain carries TRBV5-1 and TRBJ2-3; maybe TRBD2 (5 bases). The CDR3 covers 15 residues. Germline CDR1 SGHRS, CDR2 YFSETQ. V was shortened by 2 bases and J by 0 bases, with 10 bases between the two germline ends. This chain's CDR3 is CASSLSGLSTDTQYF. CDR3 coding DNA: TGCGCCAGCAGCTTAAGCGGACTGAGCACAGATACGCAGTATTTT. The whole variable domain, filled in from reference TRBV5-1 and TRBJ2-3, reads KAGVTQTPRYLIKTRGQQVTLSCSPISGHRSVSWYQQTPGQGLQFLFEYFSETQRNKGNFPGRFSGRQFSNSRSEMNVSTLELGDSALYLCASSLSGLSTDTQYFGPGTRLTVL.

This clonotype was recorded a few times. Here the CDR3 DNA reads TGTGCCAGCAGCCCGGACGCAGGCTCATATACGCAGTATTTT. Amino acids: CASSPDAGSYTQYF. The chain is built from TRBV6-1 and TRBJ2-3, with D unclear. Looked up from germline, CDR1 is MNHNS and CDR2 is SASEGT. V was clipped by 6 bases and J by 7 bases, with 17 bases between them. This CDR3 comprises 14 residues.

The J gene is TRBJ2-3, the V gene TRBV10-1; no clear D gene. V lost 2 bases and J lost 5, with 5 bases in between. CDR3 length: 12 residues. Germline V gene data show CDR1 as WNHNN and CDR2 as SYGVQD (reference sequence). The CDR3 here is CASSETGDTQYF. CDR3 in DNA: TGCGCCAGCAGTGAGACGGGAGATACGCAGTATTTT.

The J gene is TRBJ1-5, the V gene TRBV6-6; D is possibly TRBD1 (5 bases). The CDR3 is made up of 13 amino acids. Germline-derived CDR1 and CDR2 are MNHNY and SVGAGI (reference sequence). V shed 4 bases and J shed 4 bases, with 8 bases lying between them. The CDR3 nucleotides are TGTGCCAGCAGTTCTGACAGAAATCAGCCCCAGCATTTT. As protein: CASSSDRNQPQHF.

The chain couples TRBV10-3 to TRBJ2-7; tentatively, D is TRBD2 (7 bases). CDR1 ENHRY and CDR2 SYGVKD come from the germline V gene. The CDR3 is made up of 14 amino acids. With 11 bases removed from V and 4 bases from J, the gap between germline ends came to 21 bases. In DNA form, the CDR3 reads TGTGCCGTGGGGGGGGGCGGAGGGCCATACGAGCAGTACTTC. Residues: CAVGGGGGPYEQYF.

The chain links TRBV20-1 to TRBJ2-1; tentatively, D is TRBD2 (7 bases). The CDR3 is made up of 16 amino acids. Germline CDR1 and CDR2: DFQATT and SNEGSKA (reference sequence). Trimming removed 1 base from V and 1 base from J, with 14 bases in between. The CDR3 nucleotides read TGCAGTGCTAGAGTCTCCAGCGGGACATCCTACAATGAGCAGTTCTTC. It is translated as CSARVSSGTSYNEQFF.

The rearrangement joins TRBV3-1 to TRBJ2-5; the D gene is possibly TRBD2 (5 bases). The CDR3 consists of 13 residues. Trimming shortened V by 2 bases and J by 5 bases, and 9 bases separated the two germline ends. Germline CDR1 reads LGHDT; CDR2 reads YNNKEL (reference sequence). CDR3 amino acids: CASSQSPGETQYF. The CDR3 coding sequence is TGTGCCAGCAGCCAATCCCCGGGGGAGACCCAGTACTTC.

In this sample, this clonotype turned up a few times. V usage is TRBV7-8 and J usage is TRBJ1-1; D uncertain. This CDR3 spans 15 amino acids. V gave up 0 bases and J gave up 2 bases, with 10 bases separating them. Per germline, CDR1 SGHVS and CDR2 FQNEAQ. CDR3: CASSLAMAANTEAFF. The CDR3 DNA reads TGTGCCAGCAGCTTAGCCATGGCCGCAAACACTGAAGCTTTCTTT.

This clonotype was picked up many times. V and J are TRBV5-1 and TRBJ2-3, with D perhaps matching TRBD2 (5 bases). This CDR3 is 15 amino acids long. V was clipped by 4 bases and J by 1 base, with 13 bases between them. CDR1 and CDR2 (germline): SGHRS, YFSETQ. The chain's CDR3 is CASSPHVEGTDTQYF. Written as DNA, the CDR3 is TGCGCCAGCAGCCCACACGTGGAGGGCACAGATACGCAGTATTTT. Supplemented by reference TRBV5-1 and TRBJ2-3, the full variable domain reads KAGVTQTPRYLIKTRGQQVTLSCSPISGHRSVSWYQQTPGQGLQFLFEYFSETQRNKGNFPGRFSGRQFSNSRSEMNVSTLELGDSALYLCASSPHVEGTDTQYFGPGTRLTVL.

This clonotype was seen repeatedly, ten times or more. The CDR3 region is CASTSRDSNYEQYF. CDR3 DNA: TGCGCCAGCACGTCGCGGGACAGCAACTACGAGCAGTACTTC. The chain joins TRBV23-1 to TRBJ2-7, with TRBD1 as a possible D gene (7 bases). TRBV23-1 is annotated as an ORF whose role is uncertain. The CDR3 sequence is 14 residues long. Trimming removed 7 bases at V and 3 bases at J, with 16 bases between.

This clonotype turned up a few times. V and J are TRBV29-1 and TRBJ2-2, with D tentatively TRBD2 (5 bases). The germline V gene has CDR1 SQVTM and CDR2 ANQGSEA. Trimming left V 4 bases short and J 6 bases short, with 6 bases between. The CDR3 length is 11 residues. Written as DNA, the CDR3 is TGCAGCGTTGGAGGGTCCGGGGAGCTGTTTTTT. Its protein product is CSVGGSGELFF.

This clonotype was observed a few times. The V and J genes are TRBV7-2 and TRBJ2-7; D not certain. The ends were cut back, 1 base at V and 3 bases at J, with 13 bases in the middle. This CDR3 comprises 15 residues. The germline CDR1 and CDR2 sequences are SGHTA and FQGNSA. CDR3 protein: CASSLGGGLFYEQYF. As DNA, the CDR3 is TGTGCCAGCAGCTTAGGAGGTGGGCTGTTCTACGAGCAGTACTTC.

The rearrangement uses TRBV24-1 and TRBJ2-5; TRBD2 is a possible D gene (6 bases). The CDR3 contains 13 residues. V gave up 7 bases and J gave up 2 bases, with 10 bases separating them. Germline V lookup: CDR1 KGHDR, CDR2 SFDVKD. The CDR3 sequence: CATRGRGQETQYF. In nucleotides, the CDR3 is TGTGCCACCAGAGGCCGGGGGCAAGAGACCCAGTACTTC.

The table lists this clonotype with a few counts. This chain connects TRBV6-2 or TRBV6-3 to TRBJ2-7; tentative D call: TRBD2 (6 bases). V was shortened by 0 bases and J by 2 bases, with 29 bases between the two germline ends. Germline-derived CDR1 and CDR2 are MNHEY and SVGEGT. The CDR3 runs 21 residues. The CDR3 is CASSYSTVAGTFGTGAYEQYF. In DNA form, the CDR3 reads TGTGCCAGCAGTTACTCGACGGTCGCCGGGACTTTTGGTACTGGGGCCTACGAGCAGTACTTC.

The V and J genes are TRBV12-3 or TRBV12-4 and TRBJ1-5, with 8 bases matching TRBD1. The V and J ends lost 6 bases and 7 bases, in that order; junction bases with no gene match: 8. CDR3 length: 14 residues. CDR3 loop: CASSEQGGGQPQHF. Written as DNA, the CDR3 is TGTGCCAGCAGCGAACAGGGGGGTGGACAGCCCCAGCATTTT.

The sample holds a few counts of this clonotype. The genes are TRBV18 and TRBJ2-1; 8 bases agree with TRBD2. The CDR3 is 16 residues long. Per the germline V gene, CDR1 is KGHSH and CDR2 is LQKENI. With 1 base clipped from V and 7 bases from J, the junction kept 9 bases outside the gene matches. CDR3 nucleotides: TGTGCCAGCTCACCACTTCGGGAGGGGACCGGAAATGAGCAGTTCTTC. This gives the protein CASSPLREGTGNEQFF.

This sequence joins TRBV20-1 and TRBJ2-2; D is unclear. CDR3 size: 12 residues. Per the germline V gene, CDR1 is DFQATT and CDR2 is SNEGSKA (reference sequence). Trimming removed 6 bases from V and 5 bases from J, with 10 bases in between. The CDR3 protein is CSAEKDTGELFF. CDR3 bases: TGCAGTGCGGAGAAGGATACCGGGGAGCTGTTTTTT.

This clonotype was detected a few times. The rearrangement links TRBV12-3 or TRBV12-4 to TRBJ1-4; D is uncertain. This CDR3 has 15 amino acids. Deletions cut 6 bases from V and 5 bases from J, with 16 bases between. CDR3 residues: CASRRDPFENEKLFF. The CDR3 region has the DNA TGTGCCAGCAGACGCGACCCATTCGAGAATGAAAAACTGTTTTTT.

CDR3 nucleotide sequence: TGCGCCAGCAGCCAGACAGGGGGCTCGGAGACCCAGTACTTC. Translation gives CASSQTGGSETQYF. The chain links TRBV5-1 to TRBJ2-5; 10 nucleotides agree with TRBD1. The V and J ends lost 4 bases and 5 bases, in that order; junction bases with no gene match: 5. Germline CDR1 and CDR2: SGHRS and YFSETQ. There are 14 residues in the CDR3.

This clonotype has only a few counts. At one of its ends the junction is not consistent with the germline gene, which may arise from a read error. V is TRBV20-1 and J is TRBJ2-5; D remains ambiguous. Germline assignment: CDR1 DFQATT and CDR2 SNEGSKA (reference sequence). The CDR3 runs to 11 residues. CDR3 loop: CSALHHETQYF. The CDR3 coding sequence is TGCAGTGCTCTCCACCATGAGACCCAGTACTTC.

A few counts support this clonotype. V gene TRBV28 combines with J gene TRBJ2-7; D unresolved. CDR1 and CDR2 from the germline V gene are MDHEN and SYDVKM. Trimming took 5 bases from V and 1 from J, leaving 12 bases between them. The CDR3 length is 14 residues. CDR3 sequence (DNA): TGTGCCAGCAGTCCCCCCGGTACTTCCTACGAGCAGTACTTC. This encodes CASSPPGTSYEQYF. Supplemented by reference TRBV28 and TRBJ2-7, the full variable domain reads DVKVTQSSRYLVKRTGEKVFLECVQDMDHENMFWYRQDPGLGLRLIYFSYDVKMKEKGDIPEGYSVSREKKERFSLILESASTNQTSMYLCASSPPGTSYEQYFGPGTRLTVT.

The chain recombines TRBV9 with TRBJ1-3; TRBD1 is a possible D gene (6 bases). Trimming took 0 bases from V and 3 from J, leaving 10 bases between them. The length of the CDR3 is 15 residues. Germline V gene lookup returns CDR1 SGDLS and CDR2 YYNGEE. CDR3 region: CASSVATGSGNTIYF. In nucleotides, the CDR3 is TGTGCCAGCAGCGTAGCGACAGGCAGTGGAAACACCATATATTTT.

This clonotype was picked up many times. CDR3 amino acids: CASTPQGLGSNQPQHF. In nucleotides, the CDR3 is TGTGCCAGCACTCCCCAGGGTTTGGGTAGCAATCAGCCCCAGCATTTT. This sequence joins TRBV12-3 or TRBV12-4 and TRBJ1-5, with D possibly TRBD1 on 5 matching bases. V lost 7 bases, J lost 0 bases, and 16 bases lay in between. The CDR3 is made up of 16 amino acids.

The chain is built from TRBV5-1 and TRBJ2-1; TRBD2 matches 8 bases. This CDR3 comprises 16 residues. The V segment lost 4 bases and the J segment 5 bases; nucleotides outside the gene matches: 11. Germline V lookup: CDR1 SGHRS, CDR2 YFSETQ. The CDR3 here is CASSLLWGSGDNEQFF. The CDR3 DNA is TGCGCCAGCAGCCTATTATGGGGTAGCGGGGACAATGAGCAGTTCTTC.

This clonotype was detected a few times. The genes are TRBV6-5 and TRBJ2-5; 10 nucleotides match TRBD2. The CDR3 contains 18 residues. J gave up 4 bases and V 0 bases, and 11 bases lay outside the gene matches. CDR1 MNHEY and CDR2 SVGAGI come from the germline V gene. CDR3 nucleotides: TGTGCCAGCAGTTACTCGATCTCGCCTAGCGGGAGAGGAGAGACCCAGTACTTC. Translated: CASSYSISPSGRGETQYF.

This clonotype was observed a handful of times. The J gene is TRBJ2-6, the V gene TRBV6-2 or TRBV6-3; no firm D call. The CDR3 runs to 12 residues. Germline loops: CDR1 MNHEY, CDR2 SVGEGT. The V end lost 10 bases, the J end lost 0 bases, and 4 bases lay between the germline ends. Here the CDR3 reads CATNSGANVLTF. CDR3 nucleotide sequence: TGTGCCACCAACTCTGGGGCCAACGTCCTGACTTTC.